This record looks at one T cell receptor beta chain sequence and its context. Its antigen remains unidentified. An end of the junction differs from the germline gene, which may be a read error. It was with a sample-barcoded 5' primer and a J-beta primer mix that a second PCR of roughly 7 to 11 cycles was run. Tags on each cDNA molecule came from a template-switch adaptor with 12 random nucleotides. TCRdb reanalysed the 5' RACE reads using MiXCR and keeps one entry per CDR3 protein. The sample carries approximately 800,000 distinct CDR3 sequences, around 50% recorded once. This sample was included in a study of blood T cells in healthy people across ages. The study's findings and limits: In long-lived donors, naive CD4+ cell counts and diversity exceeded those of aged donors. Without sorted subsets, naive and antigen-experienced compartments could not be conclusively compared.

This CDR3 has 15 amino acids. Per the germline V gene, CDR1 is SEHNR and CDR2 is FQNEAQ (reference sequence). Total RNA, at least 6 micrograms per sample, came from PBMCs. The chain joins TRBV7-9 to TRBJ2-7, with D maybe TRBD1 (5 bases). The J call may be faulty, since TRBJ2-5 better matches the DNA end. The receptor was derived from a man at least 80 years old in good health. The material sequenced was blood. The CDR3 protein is CAGSLVGRVSETQYF. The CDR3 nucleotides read TGTGCCGGCAGCTTAGTTGGCAGGGTTTCAGAGACCCAGTACTTC.